This T cell receptor (beta chain) was sequenced during a study of T cells in Graves' hyperthyroidism and ophthalmopathy. Germline V gene sequence: CDR1 MNHEY, CDR2 SMNVEV (reference sequence). The CDR3 is 13 amino acids. Subjects aged 18 to 65 presented with newly diagnosed hyperthyroidism of less than 2 months' duration. The study left out patients who had uncontrolled infection, other autoimmune disease, pregnancy or lactation. Diagnoses rested on clinical symptoms, serum thyroxine and TRAb, thyroid ultrasound and orbital computed tomography. TCR beta CDR3 regions were amplified from RNA transcripts. With the HTBI primer set, the TCR CDR3 went through a first round of RT-PCR. MiXCR, run by TCRdb on the multiplex PCR reads, gives a single entry per CDR3 protein. Of about 360,000 distinct CDR3 sequences in the sample, roughly 12% were seen once. Comment on this clonotype: An end of the junction does not agree with germline; a read error may underlie this.

This sequence was found in a man younger than 45 with Graves' hyperthyroidism that later progressed to Graves' ophthalmopathy. The sequenced sample was blood. The J gene is TRBJ1-6, the V gene TRBV27; D not resolved. This CDR3 reads CASKGSYNSPLRF. Written as DNA, the CDR3 is TGTGCCAGCAAGGGATCCTATAATTCACCCCTCCGCTTT.